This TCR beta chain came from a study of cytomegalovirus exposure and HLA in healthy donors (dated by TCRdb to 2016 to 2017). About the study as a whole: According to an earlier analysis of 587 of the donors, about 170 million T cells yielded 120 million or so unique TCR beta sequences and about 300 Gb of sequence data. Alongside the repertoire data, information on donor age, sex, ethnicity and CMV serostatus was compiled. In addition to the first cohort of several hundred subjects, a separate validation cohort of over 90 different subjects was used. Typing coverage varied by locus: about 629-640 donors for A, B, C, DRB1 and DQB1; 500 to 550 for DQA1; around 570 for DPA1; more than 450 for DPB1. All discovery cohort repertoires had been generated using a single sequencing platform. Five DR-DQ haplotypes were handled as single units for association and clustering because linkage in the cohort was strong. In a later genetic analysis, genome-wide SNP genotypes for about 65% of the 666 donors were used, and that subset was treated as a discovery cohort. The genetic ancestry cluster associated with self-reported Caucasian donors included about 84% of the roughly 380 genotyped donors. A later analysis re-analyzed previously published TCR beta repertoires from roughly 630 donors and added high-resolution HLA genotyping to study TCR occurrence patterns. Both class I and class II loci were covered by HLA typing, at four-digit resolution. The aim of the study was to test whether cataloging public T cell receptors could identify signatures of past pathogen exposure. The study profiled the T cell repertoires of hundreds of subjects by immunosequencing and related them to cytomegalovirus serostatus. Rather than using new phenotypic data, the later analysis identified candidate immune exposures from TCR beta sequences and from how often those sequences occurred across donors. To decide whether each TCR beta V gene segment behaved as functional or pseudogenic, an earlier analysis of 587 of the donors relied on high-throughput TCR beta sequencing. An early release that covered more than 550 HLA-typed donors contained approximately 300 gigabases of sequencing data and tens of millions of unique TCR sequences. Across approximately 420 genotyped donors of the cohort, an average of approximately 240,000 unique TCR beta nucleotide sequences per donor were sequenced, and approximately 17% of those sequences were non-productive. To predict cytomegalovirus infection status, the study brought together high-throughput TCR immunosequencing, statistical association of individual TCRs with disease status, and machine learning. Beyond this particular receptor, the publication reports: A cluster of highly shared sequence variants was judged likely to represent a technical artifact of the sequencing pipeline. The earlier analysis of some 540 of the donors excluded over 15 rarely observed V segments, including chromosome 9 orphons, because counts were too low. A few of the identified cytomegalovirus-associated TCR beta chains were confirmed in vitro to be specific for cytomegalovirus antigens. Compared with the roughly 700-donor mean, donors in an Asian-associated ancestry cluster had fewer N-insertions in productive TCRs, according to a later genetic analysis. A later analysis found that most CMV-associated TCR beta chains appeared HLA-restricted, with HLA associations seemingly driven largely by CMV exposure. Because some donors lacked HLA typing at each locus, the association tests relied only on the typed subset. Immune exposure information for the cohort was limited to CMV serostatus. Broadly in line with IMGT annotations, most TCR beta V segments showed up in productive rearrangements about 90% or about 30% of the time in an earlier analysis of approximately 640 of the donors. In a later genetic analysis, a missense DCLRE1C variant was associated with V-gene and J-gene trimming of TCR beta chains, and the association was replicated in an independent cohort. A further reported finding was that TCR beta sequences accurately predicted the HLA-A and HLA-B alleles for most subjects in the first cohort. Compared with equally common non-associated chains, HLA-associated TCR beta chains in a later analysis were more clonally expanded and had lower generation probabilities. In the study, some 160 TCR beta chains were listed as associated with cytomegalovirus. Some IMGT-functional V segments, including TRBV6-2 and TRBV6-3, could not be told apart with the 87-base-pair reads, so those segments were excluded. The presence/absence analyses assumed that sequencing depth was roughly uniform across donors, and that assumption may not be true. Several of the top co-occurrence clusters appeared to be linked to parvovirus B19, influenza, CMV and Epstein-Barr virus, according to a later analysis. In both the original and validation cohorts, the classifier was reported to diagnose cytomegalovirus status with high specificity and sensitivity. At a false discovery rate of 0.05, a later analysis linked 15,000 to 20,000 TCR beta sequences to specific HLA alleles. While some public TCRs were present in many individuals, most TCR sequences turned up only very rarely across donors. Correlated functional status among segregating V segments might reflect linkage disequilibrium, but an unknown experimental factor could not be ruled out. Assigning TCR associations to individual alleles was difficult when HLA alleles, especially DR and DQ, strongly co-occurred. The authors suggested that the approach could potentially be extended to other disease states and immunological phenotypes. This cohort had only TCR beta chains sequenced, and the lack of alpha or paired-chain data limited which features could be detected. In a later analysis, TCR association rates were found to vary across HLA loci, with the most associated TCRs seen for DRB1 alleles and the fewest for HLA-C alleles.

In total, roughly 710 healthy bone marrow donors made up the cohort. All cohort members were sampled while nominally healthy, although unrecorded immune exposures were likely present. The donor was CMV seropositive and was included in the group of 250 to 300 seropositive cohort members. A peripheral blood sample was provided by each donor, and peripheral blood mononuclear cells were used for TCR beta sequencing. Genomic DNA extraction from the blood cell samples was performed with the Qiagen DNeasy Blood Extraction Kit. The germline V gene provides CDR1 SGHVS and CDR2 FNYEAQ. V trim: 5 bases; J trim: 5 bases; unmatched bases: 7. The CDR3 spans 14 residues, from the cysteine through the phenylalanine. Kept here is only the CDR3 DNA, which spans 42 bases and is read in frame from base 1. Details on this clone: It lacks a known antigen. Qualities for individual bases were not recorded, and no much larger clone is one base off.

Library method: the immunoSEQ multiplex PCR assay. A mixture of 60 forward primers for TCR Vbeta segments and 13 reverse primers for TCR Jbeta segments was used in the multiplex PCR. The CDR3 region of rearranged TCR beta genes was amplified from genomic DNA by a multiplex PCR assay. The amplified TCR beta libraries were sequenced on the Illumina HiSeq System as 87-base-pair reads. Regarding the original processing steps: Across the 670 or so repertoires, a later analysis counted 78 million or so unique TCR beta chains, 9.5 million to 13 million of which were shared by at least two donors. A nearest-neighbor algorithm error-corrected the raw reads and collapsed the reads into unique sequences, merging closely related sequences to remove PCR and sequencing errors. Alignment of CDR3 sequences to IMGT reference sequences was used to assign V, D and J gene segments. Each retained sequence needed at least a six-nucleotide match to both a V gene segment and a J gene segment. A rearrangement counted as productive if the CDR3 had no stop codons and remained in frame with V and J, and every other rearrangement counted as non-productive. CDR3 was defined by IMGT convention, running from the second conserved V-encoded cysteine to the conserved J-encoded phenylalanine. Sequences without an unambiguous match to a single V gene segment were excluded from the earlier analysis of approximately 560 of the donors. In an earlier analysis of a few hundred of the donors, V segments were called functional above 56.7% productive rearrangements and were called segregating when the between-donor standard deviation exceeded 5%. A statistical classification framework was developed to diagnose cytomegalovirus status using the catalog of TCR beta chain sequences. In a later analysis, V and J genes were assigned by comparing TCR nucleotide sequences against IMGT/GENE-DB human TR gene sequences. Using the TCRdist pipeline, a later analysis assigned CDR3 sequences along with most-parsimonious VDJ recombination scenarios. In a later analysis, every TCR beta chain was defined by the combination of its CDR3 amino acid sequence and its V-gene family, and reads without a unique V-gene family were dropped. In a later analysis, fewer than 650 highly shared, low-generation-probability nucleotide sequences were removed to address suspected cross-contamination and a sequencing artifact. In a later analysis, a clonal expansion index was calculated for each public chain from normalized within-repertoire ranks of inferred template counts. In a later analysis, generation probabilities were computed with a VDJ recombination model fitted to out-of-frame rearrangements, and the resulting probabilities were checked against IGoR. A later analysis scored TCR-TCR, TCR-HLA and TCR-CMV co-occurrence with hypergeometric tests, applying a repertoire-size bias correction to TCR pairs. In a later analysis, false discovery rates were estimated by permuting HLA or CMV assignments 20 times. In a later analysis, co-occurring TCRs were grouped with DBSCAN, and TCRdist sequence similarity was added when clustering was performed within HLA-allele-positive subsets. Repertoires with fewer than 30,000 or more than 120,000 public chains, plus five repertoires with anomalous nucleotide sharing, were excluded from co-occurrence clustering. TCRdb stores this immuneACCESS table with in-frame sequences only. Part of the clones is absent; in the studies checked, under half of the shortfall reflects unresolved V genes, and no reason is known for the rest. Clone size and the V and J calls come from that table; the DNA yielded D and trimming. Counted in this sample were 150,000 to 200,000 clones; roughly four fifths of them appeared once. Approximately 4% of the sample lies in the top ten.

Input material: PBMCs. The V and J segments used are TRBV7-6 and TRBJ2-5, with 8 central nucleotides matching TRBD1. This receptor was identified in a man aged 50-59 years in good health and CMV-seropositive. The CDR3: CASSHRGLGETQYF. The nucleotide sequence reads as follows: TGTGCCAGCAGCCACAGGGGGTTAGGGGAGACCCAGTACTTC.